This TCR beta chain was captured in a study of T cell responses to AZD1222 COVID-19 vaccine. Profiled with immunoSEQ multiplex PCR; TCRdb holds only in-frame clones, not every one. The data show 58,000 or so clones, around 83% seen once. Germline CDR1 is SEHNR and CDR2 is FQNEAQ (reference sequence). The V end lost 5 bases, the J end lost 4 bases, and 21 bases lay between the germline ends. This CDR3 is 16 amino acids long. The chain joins TRBV7-9 to TRBJ2-7; a possible D gene is TRBD1 (5 bases). The receptor comes from an adult in good health. This specimen consisted of peripheral blood, obtained on day 0 of AZD1222 vaccination. CDR3 loop: CASSLTDAKGLYEQYF. CDR3 bases: TGTGCCAGCAGCCTGACAGATGCCAAAGGATTATACGAGCAGTACTTC.